In its sample, the clone carrying this T cell receptor beta chain was seen a few times. The antigen is undetermined. This sample was taken from a study of beta chain features in type 1 diabetes. Overall study: The examined sorted cells totaled fewer than 110,000,000 across samples. Study results and caveats: Researchers reported that naive, central memory and Treg TCRB repertoires appeared more similar in patients than in healthy donors. Researchers report that Type 1 diabetes patients had moderately but significantly shorter TCRB CDR3s across all four CD4+ subsets. Lower insertion and higher deletion counts appeared at VDJ junctions in type 1 diabetes patients.

The whole isolated RNA underwent reverse transcription, so sequencing captured expressed TCRB transcripts. Measured with immunoSEQ multiplex PCR; TCRdb has only the in-frame clones, and not every one. Of about 160,000 clones listed, 9% to 12% are singletons. Markers CD45RO/CCR7/CD25/CD127/CD95/CD27 served to sort CD4+ naive, central memory, regulatory and stem cell-like memory cells. The source material was central memory CD4+ T cells from blood. The source of this sequence is a man aged 25 to 45 with type 1 diabetes.

The CDR3 is CASSSGGNEQYF. CDR3 bases: TGTGCCAGCAGTTCAGGAGGGAACGAGCAGTACTTC. The chain is built from TRBV6-6 and TRBJ2-7; D might be TRBD2 (6 bases). Germline V lookup: CDR1 MNHNY, CDR2 SVGAGI (reference sequence). Trimming stripped 4 bases from V and 5 bases from J, with 9 bases between. This CDR3 spans 12 amino acids.